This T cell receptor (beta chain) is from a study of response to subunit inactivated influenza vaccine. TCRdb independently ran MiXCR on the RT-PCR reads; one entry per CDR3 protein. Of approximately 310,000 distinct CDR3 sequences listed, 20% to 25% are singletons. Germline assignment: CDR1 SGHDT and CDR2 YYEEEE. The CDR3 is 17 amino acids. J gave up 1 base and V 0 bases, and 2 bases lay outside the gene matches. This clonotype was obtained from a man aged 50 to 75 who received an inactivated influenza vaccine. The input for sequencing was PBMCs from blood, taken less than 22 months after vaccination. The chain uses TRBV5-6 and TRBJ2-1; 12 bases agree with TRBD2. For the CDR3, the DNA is TGTGCCAGCAGCTTGGGACTAGCGGGAGAGTCCTACAATGAGCAGTTCTTC. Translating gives CASSLGLAGESYNEQFF.